The source of this T cell receptor beta chain is a study of CD8+CD57+ T cells in acquired aplastic anemia. Study-level information: The sorted CD4+ and CD8+ cells yielded an average around 3.2 ug of DNA. CD4+ cells from healthy donors averaged about 10.8 million reads.

This clonotype was observed a handful of times. Its antigen remains unknown. The ends were cut back, 1 base at V and 4 bases at J, with 10 bases in the middle. The CDR3 covers 13 residues. The germline V gene encodes CDR1 GTSNPN and CDR2 SVGIG (reference sequence). The use of genomic DNA as template underpinned the TCR beta VDJ and CDR3 profiling. TCRdb fed the reads into MiXCR, producing one record per CDR3 protein. Of around 170,000 distinct CDR3 sequences listed, 55% to 70% are singletons. Study-wide results and limits: Patients were compared with controls for CD8+ Simpson's diversity, and no significant difference emerged. The same twenty-nine CD8+ CDR3 sequences occurred in patients and in controls.

The sequence derives from a human donor in good health. The V gene is TRBV30, the J gene TRBJ1-1; no definite D call. The sample comprised sorted CD4+, CD8+, or CD8+CD57+ T cells (not recorded which) from PBMCs. The CDR3 nucleotides are TGTGCCTGGAGTGCACAGAGTCGCACTGAAGCTTTCTTT. Its translation is CAWSAQSRTEAFF.